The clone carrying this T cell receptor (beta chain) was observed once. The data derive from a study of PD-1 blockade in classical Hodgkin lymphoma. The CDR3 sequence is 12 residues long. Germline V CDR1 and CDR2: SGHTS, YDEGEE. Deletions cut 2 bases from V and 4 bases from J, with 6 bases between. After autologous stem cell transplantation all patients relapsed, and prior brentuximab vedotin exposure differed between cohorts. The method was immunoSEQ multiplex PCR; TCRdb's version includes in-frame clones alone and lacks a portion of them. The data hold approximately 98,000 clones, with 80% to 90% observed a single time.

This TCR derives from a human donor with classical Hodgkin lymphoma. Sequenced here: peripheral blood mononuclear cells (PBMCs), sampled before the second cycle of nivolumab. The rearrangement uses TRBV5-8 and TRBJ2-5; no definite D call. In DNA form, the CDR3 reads TGTGCCAGCAGCTTTTTCGGAGAGACCCAGTACTTC. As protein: CASSFFGETQYF. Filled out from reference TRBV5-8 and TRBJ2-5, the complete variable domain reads EAGVTQSPTHLIKTRGQQATLRCSPISGHTSVYWYQQALGLGLQFLLWYDEGEERNRGNFPPRFSGRQFPNYSSELNVNALELEDSALYLCASSFFGETQYFGPGTRLLVL.